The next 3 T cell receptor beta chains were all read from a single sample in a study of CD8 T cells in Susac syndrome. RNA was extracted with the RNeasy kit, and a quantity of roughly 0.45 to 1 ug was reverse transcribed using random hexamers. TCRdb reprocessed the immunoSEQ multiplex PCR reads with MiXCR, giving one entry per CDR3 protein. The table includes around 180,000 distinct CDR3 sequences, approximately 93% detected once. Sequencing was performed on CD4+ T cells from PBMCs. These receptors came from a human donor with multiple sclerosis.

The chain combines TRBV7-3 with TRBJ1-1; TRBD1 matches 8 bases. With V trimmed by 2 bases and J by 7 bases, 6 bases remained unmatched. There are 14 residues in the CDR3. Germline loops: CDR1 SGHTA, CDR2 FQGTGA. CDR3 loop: CASSLGSGGVEAFF. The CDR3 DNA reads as TGTGCCAGCAGCTTAGGGTCAGGGGGCGTTGAAGCTTTCTTT.

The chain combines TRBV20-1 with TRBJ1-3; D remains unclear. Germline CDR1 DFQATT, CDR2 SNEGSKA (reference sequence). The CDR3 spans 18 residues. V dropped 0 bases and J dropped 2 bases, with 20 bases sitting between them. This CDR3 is CSAREGLWAGETGNTIYF. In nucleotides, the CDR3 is TGCAGTGCTAGAGAGGGCCTTTGGGCGGGCGAAACTGGAAACACCATATATTTT.

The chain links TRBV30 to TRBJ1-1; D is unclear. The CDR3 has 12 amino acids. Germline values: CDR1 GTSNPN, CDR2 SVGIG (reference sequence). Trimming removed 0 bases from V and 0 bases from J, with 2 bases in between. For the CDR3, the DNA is TGTGCCTGGAGTGTGCTGAACACTGAAGCTTTCTTT. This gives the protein CAWSVLNTEAFF.